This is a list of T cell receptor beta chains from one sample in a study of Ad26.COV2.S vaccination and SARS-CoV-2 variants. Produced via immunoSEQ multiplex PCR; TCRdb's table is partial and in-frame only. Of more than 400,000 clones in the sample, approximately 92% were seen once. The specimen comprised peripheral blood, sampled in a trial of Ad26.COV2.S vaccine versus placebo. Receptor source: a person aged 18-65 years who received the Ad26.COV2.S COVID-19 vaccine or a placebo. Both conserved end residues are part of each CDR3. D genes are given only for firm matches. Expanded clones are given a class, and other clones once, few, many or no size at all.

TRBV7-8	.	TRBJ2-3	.	TGTGCCAGCAGCTTAGAGGGCACTAGGTGGGGGTTCACAGATACGCAGTATTTT	CASSLEGTRWGFTDTQYF
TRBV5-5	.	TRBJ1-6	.	TGTGCCAGCAGCTTGGTACCGGGAGGAAATTCACCCCTCCACTTT	CASSLVPGGNSPLHF
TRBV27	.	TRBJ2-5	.	TGTGCCAGCAGTAAGTACTGGCCAGGGTTGGAGACCCAGTACTTC	CASSKYWPGLETQYF
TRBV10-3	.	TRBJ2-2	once	TGTGCCATCAGTGAGGGGGTGGGGCTAGCGCTGCCCGGGGAGCTGTTTTTT	CAISEGVGLALPGELFF
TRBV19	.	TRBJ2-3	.	TGTGCCAGTAGTGCCGCCGGGGGAGATACGCAGTATTTT	CASSAAGGDTQYF
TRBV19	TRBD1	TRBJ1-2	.	TGTGCCAGTAGTATCCTCAGGGGGCTGAACTATGGCTACACCTTC	CASSILRGLNYGYTF
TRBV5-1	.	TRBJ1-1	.	TGCGCCAGCAGCCGGCTATCAGGGGAGACTGAAGCTTTCTTT	CASSRLSGETEAFF
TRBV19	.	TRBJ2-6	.	TGTGCCAGTAGTATAGCGGGGAGCTCCCCTCCTGGGGCCAACGTCCTGACTTTC	CASSIAGSSPPGANVLTF
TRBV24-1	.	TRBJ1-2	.	TGTGCCACCAGTGACGCGGGACGGAGAGACCCGATAGAACTTATTGGCTACACCTTC	CATSDAGRRDPIELIGYTF
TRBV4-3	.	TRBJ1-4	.	TGCGCCAGCAGCCCACAAGCCCTCCCTGAAAAACTGTTTTTT	CASSPQALPEKLFF
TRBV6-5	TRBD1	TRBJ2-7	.	TGTGCCAGCAGTTATTCCGGACAGGGAATAAGGCGCGAGCAGTACTTC	CASSYSGQGIRREQYF
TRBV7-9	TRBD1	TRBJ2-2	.	TGTGCCAGTCACAGGGGCCAAGGCACCGGGGAGCTGTTTTTT	CASHRGQGTGELFF
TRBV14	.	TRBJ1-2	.	TGTGCCAGCAGCCAAGTGGAACAGGCGCTCCATGGCTACACCTTC	CASSQVEQALHGYTF
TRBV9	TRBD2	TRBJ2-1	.	TGTGCCAGCAGCGTAGGGCGAGCGGGGGACTACAATGAGCAGTTCTTC	CASSVGRAGDYNEQFF
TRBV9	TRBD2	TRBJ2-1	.	TGTGCCAGCAGCCCTCGACTAGCGGGGGCATACAATGAGCAGTTCTTC	CASSPRLAGAYNEQFF
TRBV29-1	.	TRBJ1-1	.	TGCAGCGCCGAATCAGGGGCCACTGAAGCTTTCTTT	CSAESGATEAFF
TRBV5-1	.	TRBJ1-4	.	TGCGCCAGCAGCTTGTCGAGGGGTCAAAATGAAAAACTGTTTTTT	CASSLSRGQNEKLFF
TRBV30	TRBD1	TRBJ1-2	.	TGTGCCTGGAGTGTAGGGGAGGGGACAGTCCACGGCTACACCTTC	CAWSVGEGTVHGYTF
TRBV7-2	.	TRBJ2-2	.	TGTGCCAGCAGCTTAGAGGTCGGGGGCACCGGGGAGCTGTTTTTT	CASSLEVGGTGELFF
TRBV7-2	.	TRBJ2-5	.	TGTGCCAGCAGCTTAGCTTACGGGACTGCAGAGACCCAGTACTTC	CASSLAYGTAETQYF
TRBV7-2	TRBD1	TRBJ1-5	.	TGTGCCAGCAGCTTAGTAGGACAGGGGGCGAGCAATCAGCCCCAGCATTTT	CASSLVGQGASNQPQHF
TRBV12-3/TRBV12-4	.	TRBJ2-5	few	TGTGCCAGCAGCCCGGAGGTGGAGACCCAGTACTTC	CASSPEVETQYF
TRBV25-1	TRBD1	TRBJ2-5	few	TGTGCCAGCGCCACCGCCCCCGGGACAGGGGGCTTTGAGACCCAGTACTTC	CASATAPGTGGFETQYF
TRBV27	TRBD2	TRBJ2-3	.	TGTGCCAGCAGTTTTGGGACTAGCGGGGTAGCGGGTACGCAGTATTTT	CASSFGTSGVAGTQYF
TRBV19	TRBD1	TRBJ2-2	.	TGTGCCAGTAGTCCCCCGGGACAGCGAAACACCGGGGAGCTGTTTTTT	CASSPPGQRNTGELFF
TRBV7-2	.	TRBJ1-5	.	TGTGCCAGCAGCCGGGACGCCCCGTCGGCCCAGCATTTT	CASSRDAPSAQHF
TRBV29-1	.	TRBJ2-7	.	TGCAGCGTTGAAGTTACTCAGACAGGTTTTGTCTACGAGCAGTACTTC	CSVEVTQTGFVYEQYF
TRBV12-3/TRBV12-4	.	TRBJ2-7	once	TGTGCCAGCAGTTTACTTTCGACCTACGAGCAGTACTTC	CASSLLSTYEQYF
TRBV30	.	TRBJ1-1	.	TGTGCCTGGAGTGTAGAAATTCCGAACACTGAAGCTTTCTTT	CAWSVEIPNTEAFF
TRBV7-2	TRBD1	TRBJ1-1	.	TGTGCCAGCAGCTTAAGCACAGGGGGCAAAACTGAAGCTTTCTTT	CASSLSTGGKTEAFF
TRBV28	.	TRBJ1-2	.	TGTGCCAGCAGTCAGAATCCCATCGGCTACACCTTC	CASSQNPIGYTF
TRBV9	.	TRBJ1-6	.	TGTGCCAGCAGCCCATCGCGCGGGGGCCCGAGCTCCTATAATTCACCCCTCCACTTT	CASSPSRGGPSSYNSPLHF
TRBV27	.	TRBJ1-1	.	TGTGCCAGCAGTTTGGGGCAGGGAAGGGGCTACACTGAAGCTTTCTTT	CASSLGQGRGYTEAFF
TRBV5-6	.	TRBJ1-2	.	TGTGCCAGCAGCTTGGTTTCTGACCCCGGCTACACCTTC	CASSLVSDPGYTF
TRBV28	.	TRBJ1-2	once	TGTGCCAGCAGTTTCGGGCGGAGGAATGGCTACACCTTC	CASSFGRRNGYTF
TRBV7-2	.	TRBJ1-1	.	TGTGCCAGCAGCTCCGGGAGGAACACTGAAGCTTTCTTT	CASSSGRNTEAFF
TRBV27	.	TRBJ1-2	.	TGTGCCAGCAGTCCTCTGGGGGGGGGCAATGGCTACACCTTC	CASSPLGGGNGYTF
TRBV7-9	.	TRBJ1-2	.	TGTGCCAGCAGCTTCTCTCTTCTTGATGGCTACACCTTC	CASSFSLLDGYTF
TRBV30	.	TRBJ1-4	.	TGTGCCTGGAGTTGGAGGCTTTCTAATGAAAAACTGTTTTTT	CAWSWRLSNEKLFF
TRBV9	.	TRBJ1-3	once	TGTGCCAGCAGCGTAGTTTCTGGGGTAGGCGGAAACACCATATATTTT	CASSVVSGVGGNTIYF
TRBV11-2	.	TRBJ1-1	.	TGTGCCAGCAGCTGGACCGAAGGGGGAAACACTGAAGCTTTCTTT	CASSWTEGGNTEAFF
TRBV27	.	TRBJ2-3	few	TGTGCCAGCAGTTTGGGCCCCAGGGGCACAGATACGCAGTATTTT	CASSLGPRGTDTQYF
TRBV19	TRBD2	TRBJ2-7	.	TGTGCCAGTAGTATAGCGGGGGGAGATTACGAGCAGTACTTC	CASSIAGGDYEQYF
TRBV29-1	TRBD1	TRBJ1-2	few	TGCAGCGTGAGCACAACAGGGGTAGGAGACTATGGCTACACCTTC	CSVSTTGVGDYGYTF
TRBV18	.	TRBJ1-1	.	TGTGCCAGCTCACCGAACACTGAAGCTTTCTTT	CASSPNTEAFF
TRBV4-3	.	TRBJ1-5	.	TGCGCCAGCAGCCCAACTCCGGCCCCCCGGGGTGATCAGCCCCAGCATTTT	CASSPTPAPRGDQPQHF
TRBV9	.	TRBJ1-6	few	TGTGCCAGCAGCGTAGTCCCCGGGGAGTATAATTCACCCCTCCACTTT	CASSVVPGEYNSPLHF
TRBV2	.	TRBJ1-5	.	TGTGCCAGCAGTGAACAGGCGATGAATCAGCCCCAGCATTTT	CASSEQAMNQPQHF
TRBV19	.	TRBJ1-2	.	TGTGCGGCGCGGGGCGCCTACTATGGCTACACCTTC	CAARGAYYGYTF
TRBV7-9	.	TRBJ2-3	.	TGTGCCAGCAGCAGGACAGAGGACGGCACAGATACGCAGTATTTT	CASSRTEDGTDTQYF